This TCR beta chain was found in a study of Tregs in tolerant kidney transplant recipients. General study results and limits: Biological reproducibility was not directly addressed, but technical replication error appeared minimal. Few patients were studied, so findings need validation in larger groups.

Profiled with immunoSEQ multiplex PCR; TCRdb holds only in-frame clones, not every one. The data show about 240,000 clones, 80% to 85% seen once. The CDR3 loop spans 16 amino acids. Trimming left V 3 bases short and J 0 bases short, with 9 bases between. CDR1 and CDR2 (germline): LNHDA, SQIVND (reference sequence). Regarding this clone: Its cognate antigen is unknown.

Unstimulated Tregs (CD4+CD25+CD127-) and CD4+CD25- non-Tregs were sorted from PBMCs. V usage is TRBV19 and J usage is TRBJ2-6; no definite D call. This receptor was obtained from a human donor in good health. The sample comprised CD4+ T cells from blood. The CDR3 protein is CASSMLPVSGANVLTF. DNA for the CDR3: TGTGCCAGTAGTATGCTGCCCGTCTCTGGGGCCAACGTCCTGACTTTC.